This T cell receptor (beta chain) came from a study of OX40 agonist ivuxolimab in advanced cancers. At the level of the study: Patients were dosed intravenously with ivuxolimab at 0.01 to 10 mg/kg every 2 weeks.

Trimming took 5 bases from V and 3 from J; bases not matched to a gene: 14. There are 19 residues in the CDR3. Germline values: CDR1 SNHLY, CDR2 FYNNEI. In its sample, this clone was seen once. Profiled with immunoSEQ multiplex PCR; TCRdb holds only in-frame clones, not every one. Seen here are about 50,000 clones, about 83% observed once, and the top ten hold 0.55% to 0.65%. This TCR came from an adult with an advanced solid tumor such as melanoma, head and neck, liver or kidney cancer. The chain recombines TRBV2 with TRBJ2-2, with 11 bases fitting TRBD1. Here the sequenced sample was CD4+ or CD8+ T cells sorted from blood, taken in a trial of the OX40 agonist ivuxolimab. The CDR3 loop is CASSYSPPGTGGHTGELFF. The CDR3 DNA reads TGTGCCAGCAGTTACTCTCCCCCCGGGACAGGGGGACACACCGGGGAGCTGTTTTTT.